This TCR beta chain is from a study of blood T cells in healthy people across ages. Germline V gene data show CDR1 as SGHTA and CDR2 as FQGNSA. The CDR3 has 15 residues. The second PCR ran about 7 to 12 cycles with a sample-barcoded 5' primer and J-beta primers. Every cDNA molecule carried a tag from a template-switch adaptor bearing 12 random nucleotides. Each sample yielded at least 2.5 million CDR3-containing paired-end reads. TCRdb re-derived calls from the 5' RACE reads in MiXCR, one entry per CDR3 protein. Of approximately 690,000 distinct CDR3 sequences in the sample, roughly two fifths were seen once.

The clonotype comes from a man aged 80 or over in good health. The V and J genes are TRBV7-2 and TRBJ2-5, with 13 bases fitting TRBD2. The J call may be mistaken, given a closer DNA end match to TRBJ2-7. The sequencing input was blood. The CDR3 coding sequence is TGTGCCAGCAGCATACGACTAGCGGGGGGCTACGAGCAGTACTTC. Protein sequence: CASSIRLAGGYEQYF.